These 12 T cell receptor beta chains originate from one sample sequenced in a study of cytotoxic CD8 clonotypes in ibrutinib-treated CLL. Clones were sequenced by immunoSEQ multiplex PCR, and TCRdb holds only the in-frame ones, with some missing. The repertoire consists of about 310,000 clones, with roughly 80% occurring once and the leading ten covering 6.5% to 8%. The source was PBMCs, collected before ibrutinib treatment. The receptor source for this set is a human donor with chronic lymphocytic leukemia.

The chain employs TRBV9 and TRBJ2-5; the D is unclear. V lost 0 bases and J lost 0, with 12 bases in between. CDR1 SGDLS and CDR2 YYNGEE come from the germline V gene. This CDR3 is built from 16 residues. CDR3 nucleotides: TGTGCCAGCAGCGTAGCTCCTGGACGTTACCAAGAGACCCAGTACTTC. Its protein is CASSVAPGRYQETQYF.

This chain connects TRBV5-1 to TRBJ2-1, with TRBD2 matching 11 bases. Germline lookup yields CDR1 SGHRS and CDR2 YFSETQ. CDR3 size: 16 residues. Trimming removed 3 bases from V and 10 bases from J; junction bases left unmatched: 12. The CDR3 sequence: CASSWTALAGVGEQFF. The CDR3, as DNA: TGCGCCAGCAGCTGGACCGCACTAGCGGGAGTGGGGGAGCAGTTCTTC.

The chain employs TRBV7-9 and TRBJ2-2, with D unresolved. Trimming cost V 2 bases and J 5 bases, with 12 bases left between them. This CDR3 is built from 15 residues. In germline, CDR1 is SEHNR, CDR2 FQNEAQ (reference sequence). In nucleotides, the CDR3 is TGTGCCAGCAGCTTATCAGGTTTCAGTACCGGGGAGCTGTTTTTT. Its translation is CASSLSGFSTGELFF. Full variable domain (outside the CDR3, taken from reference TRBV7-9 and TRBJ2-2): DTGVSQNPRHKITKRGQNVTFRCDPISEHNRLYWYRQTLGQGPEFLTYFQNEAQLEKSRLLSDRFSAERPKGSFSTLEIQRTEQGDSAMYLCASSLSGFSTGELFFGEGSRLTVL.

This clone was observed once. V gene TRBV11-2 combines with J gene TRBJ2-1; unclear D gene. The CDR3 runs to 15 residues. V was clipped by 0 bases and J by 0 bases, with 6 bases between them. Germline assignment: CDR1 SGHAT and CDR2 FQNNGV. CDR3 loop: CASSLDLSSYNEQFF. In DNA, the CDR3 is TGTGCCAGCAGCTTAGATCTAAGCTCCTACAATGAGCAGTTCTTC.

This chain links TRBV9 with TRBJ2-3, with 10 bases aligning to TRBD2. The CDR3 is 13 amino acids. V shed 6 bases, J shed 3 bases, and the junction held 1 base outside the gene matches. Germline CDR1 reads SGDLS; CDR2 reads YYNGEE. CDR3 nucleotide sequence: TGTGCCAGCACTAGCGGGAGAACAGATACGCAGTATTTT. Translated: CASTSGRTDTQYF.

V gene TRBV11-3 combines with J gene TRBJ2-7; D not resolved. V shed 1 base and J shed 7 bases, with 8 bases lying between them. Germline lookup yields CDR1 SGHNT and CDR2 YENEEA. The CDR3 has 12 amino acids. In DNA, the CDR3 is TGTGCCAGCAGCTTAGGGACCAGGGAGCAGTACTTC. Translation: CASSLGTREQYF.

The V gene is TRBV29-1, the J gene TRBJ2-5; no clear D. The V end lost 6 bases, the J end lost 0 bases, and 14 bases lay between the germline ends. The CDR3 is made up of 14 amino acids. Germline V gives CDR1 SQVTM, CDR2 ANQGSEA. Written as DNA, the CDR3 is TGCAGCGTATCCTTCGGCAGAGACCAAGAGACCCAGTACTTC. It translates to CSVSFGRDQETQYF. The full variable domain, its missing parts supplied by reference TRBV29-1 and TRBJ2-5, is SAVISQKPSRDICQRGTSLTIQCQVDSQVTMMFWYRQQPGQSLTLIATANQGSEATYESGFVIDKFPISRPNLTFSTLTVSNMSPEDSSIYLCSVSFGRDQETQYFGPGTRLLVL.

V is TRBV30 and J is TRBJ1-5, with D uncertain. V lost 0 bases to trimming and J lost 4 bases, with 10 bases between them. The CDR3 is 14 residues long. Germline V CDR1 and CDR2: GTSNPN, SVGIG (reference sequence). CDR3 protein: CAWSVNPRNQPQHF. The CDR3 nucleotides are TGTGCCTGGAGTGTAAATCCTCGAAATCAGCCCCAGCATTTT.

Of note for this clone: The sample has other DNA sequences that encode this CDR3 too. V is TRBV5-1 and J is TRBJ2-7, with D hard to call. CDR3 length equals 11 residues. Trimming left V 4 bases short and J 2 bases short, with 4 bases between. Per germline, CDR1 SGHRS and CDR2 YFSETQ. The DNA for the CDR3 is TGCGCCAGCAGCAGTGCCTACGAGCAGTACTTC. This translates into CASSSAYEQYF. Complete variable domain (other parts from reference TRBV5-1 and TRBJ2-7): KAGVTQTPRYLIKTRGQQVTLSCSPISGHRSVSWYQQTPGQGLQFLFEYFSETQRNKGNFPGRFSGRQFSNSRSEMNVSTLELGDSALYLCASSSAYEQYFGPGTRLTVT.

The chain combines TRBV15 with TRBJ2-1; 9 bases fit TRBD2. Germline V gives CDR1 LNHNV, CDR2 YYDKDF (reference sequence). This CDR3 region has 15 residues. Trimming took 4 bases from V and 8 from J; bases not matched to a gene: 9. The DNA of the CDR3 is TGTGCCACCAGCACTGGGGGCGGGAGGGCCTATGAGCAGTTCTTC. Translation gives CATSTGGGRAYEQFF.

The genes are TRBV28 and TRBJ1-3; D call uncertain. Trimming cost V 6 bases and J 1 base, with 7 bases left between them. Per the germline V gene, CDR1 is MDHEN and CDR2 is SYDVKM. The CDR3 spans 13 residues. This chain's CDR3 is CASSEYSGNTIYF. The DNA for the CDR3 is TGTGCCAGCAGCGAATATTCTGGAAACACCATATATTTT.

This rearrangement joins TRBV29-1 to TRBJ1-4, with D hard to call. The V gene's germline CDR1 is SQVTM and CDR2 ANQGSEA. CDR3 length: 11 residues. This CDR3 is CVATTNEKLFF. In nucleotides, the CDR3 is TGCGTGGCTACGACTAATGAAAAACTGTTTTTT.